The 32 T cell receptor beta chains below all came from one sample that was sequenced in a study of cytomegalovirus exposure and HLA in healthy donors. The PCR ran on 60 Vbeta and 13 Jbeta primers. Measured with immunoSEQ multiplex PCR; TCRdb has only the in-frame clones, and not every one. The profile covers 150,000 to 200,000 clones, with approximately 81% appearing a single time and 5.5% to 8% taken by the ten largest. The sequenced material came from PBMCs. The receptors shown here come from a woman aged 30 to 39 in good health and CMV-seropositive.

This clone has more than one count but fewer than ten. The rearrangement uses TRBV4-3 and TRBJ1-4, with unresolved D. V shed 4 bases and J shed 0 bases, with 9 bases lying between them. The CDR3 runs 15 residues. Germline V CDR1 and CDR2: LGHNA, YSLEER. The CDR3 loop reads CASSLRVSTNEKLFF. The CDR3, as DNA: TGCGCCAGCAGCCTCCGGGTTTCAACTAATGAAAAACTGTTTTTT.

The chain uses TRBV28 and TRBJ2-1, with a tentative D call TRBD1 (6 bases). Germline V lookup: CDR1 MDHEN, CDR2 SYDVKM. The V end lost 1 base, the J end lost 6 bases, and 19 bases lay between the germline ends. CDR3 length equals 17 residues. The CDR3 protein is CASSLLFNRAIGNEQFF. The CDR3 coding sequence is TGTGCCAGCAGTTTATTGTTTAACAGGGCTATTGGCAATGAGCAGTTCTTC.

The V and J genes are TRBV7-9 and TRBJ1-4; 11 nucleotides line up with TRBD1. Germline CDR1 and CDR2: SEHNR and FQNEAQ (reference sequence). The V segment lost 3 bases and the J segment 6 bases; nucleotides outside the gene matches: 12. The CDR3 covers 18 residues. CDR3 protein: CASSFPGTGGINDEKLFF. The CDR3 bases are TGTGCCAGCAGCTTCCCCGGGACAGGGGGGATTAATGATGAAAAACTGTTTTTT.

This clone was seen just once. The chain uses TRBV7-2 and TRBJ2-5, with no clear D. The germline V gene encodes CDR1 SGHTA and CDR2 FQGNSA. Trimming removed 3 bases at V and 3 bases at J, with 8 bases between. The CDR3 has 13 residues. The CDR3 loop reads CASSFTVEETQYF. For the CDR3, the DNA is TGTGCCAGCAGCTTCACAGTGGAAGAGACCCAGTACTTC.

In this sample, this clone turned up a few times. This chain links TRBV5-1 with TRBJ2-5; the match to TRBD2 covers 9 bases. CDR3 length equals 13 residues. V gave up 5 bases and J gave up 5 bases; unmatched junction bases: 4. CDR1 is SGHRS, CDR2 YFSETQ, per germline. CDR3: CASRPSGGETQYF. CDR3 bases: TGCGCCAGCAGACCCAGCGGGGGGGAGACCCAGTACTTC.

The genes are TRBV10-3 and TRBJ2-2; 11 positions match TRBD2. With 10 bases clipped from V and 6 bases from J, the junction kept 16 bases outside the gene matches. CDR1 is ENHRY, CDR2 SYGVKD, per germline. The CDR3 has 17 residues. The CDR3, as DNA: TGTGCCACTCTGGGATTTGGTAGCGGGGGGGCCGCCGGGGAGCTGTTTTTT. This sequence encodes CATLGFGSGGAAGELFF.

The chain carries TRBV7-9 and TRBJ2-1; D not resolved. Trimming took 1 base from V and 9 from J, leaving 13 bases between them. CDR3 length equals 14 residues. CDR1 and CDR2 (germline): SEHNR, FQNEAQ (reference sequence). In DNA form, the CDR3 reads TGTGCCAGCAGCTTAGACGCCCAGGCTGCTGAGCAGTTCTTC. It yields the protein CASSLDAQAAEQFF.

This chain joins TRBV6-1 and TRBJ2-7; perhaps TRBD1 as D (5 bases). The CDR3 sequence is 14 residues long. The V and J ends lost 3 bases and 4 bases respectively, with 13 bases between them. CDR1 and CDR2 from the germline V gene are MNHNS and SASEGT. The DNA for the CDR3 is TGTGCCAGCAGTGAGTGGGGCATCGTGTACGAGCAGTACTTC. Residues: CASSEWGIVYEQYF.

The rearrangement uses TRBV13 and TRBJ2-7, with D perhaps TRBD2 (7 bases). Germline CDR1 reads PRHDT; CDR2 reads FYEKMQ (reference sequence). The CDR3 is 14 residues long. The V end lost 4 bases, the J end lost 3 bases, and 13 bases lay between the germline ends. The CDR3 loop reads CASSSREGGYEQYF. The CDR3 nucleotides read TGTGCCAGCAGCTCCAGGGAGGGGGGCTACGAGCAGTACTTC.

This clone was recorded a few times. The V call is TRBV10-3, the J call TRBJ1-6, with D possibly matching TRBD1 (6 bases). CDR1 and CDR2 from the germline V gene are ENHRY and SYGVKD. V was clipped by 4 bases and J by 8 bases, with 15 bases between them. This CDR3 has 15 residues. This CDR3 reads CAISVGRGVDSPLHF. For the CDR3, the DNA is TGTGCCATCAGTGTGGGCAGGGGTGTGGATTCACCCCTCCACTTT.

This sequence joins TRBV29-1 and TRBJ1-2; D possibly corresponds to TRBD1 (5 bases). CDR1 and CDR2 from the germline V gene are SQVTM and ANQGSEA. Trimming took 4 bases from V and 3 from J, leaving 12 bases between them. CDR3 length: 13 residues. Written as DNA, the CDR3 is TGCAGCGTTGCGAAAGGGGACTACTATGGCTACACCTTC. Amino acid sequence: CSVAKGDYYGYTF.

The chain carries TRBV7-2 and TRBJ1-2, with 11 bases fitting TRBD1. CDR1 and CDR2 (germline): SGHTA, FQGNSA. Losses at the gene ends were 7 bases for V and 6 bases for J; bases not matched to a gene: 4. This CDR3 region has 13 residues. The CDR3 DNA follows: TGTGCCAGCACCCGGACAGGGGGCGATGGCTACACCTTC. Its translation is CASTRTGGDGYTF.

This sequence joins TRBV19 and TRBJ2-5; D gene ambiguous. The ends were cut back, 4 bases at V and 1 base at J, with 19 bases in the middle. The CDR3 runs 17 residues. The V gene's germline CDR1 is LNHDA and CDR2 SQIVND (reference sequence). The CDR3: CASSNFKNSKSQETQYF. CDR3 DNA: TGTGCCAGTAGTAATTTCAAGAACTCAAAGTCCCAAGAGACCCAGTACTTC. The full variable domain, in which reference TRBV19 and TRBJ2-5 provide the parts outside the CDR3, is DGGITQSPKYLFRKEGQNVTLSCEQNLNHDAMYWYRQDPGQGLRLIYYSQIVNDFQKGDIAEGYSVSREKKESFPLTVTSAQKNPTAFYLCASSNFKNSKSQETQYFGPGTRLLVL.

The chain couples TRBV4-3 to TRBJ2-3, with 10 bases fitting TRBD2. Germline V CDR1 and CDR2: LGHNA, YSLEER. The length of the CDR3 is 16 residues. J gave up 6 bases and V 0 bases, and 6 bases lay outside the gene matches. The CDR3 DNA follows: TGCGCCAGCAGCCAAGATCTGTCTAGCGGGGGTGATACGCAGTATTTT. As protein: CASSQDLSSGGDTQYF.

The chain carries TRBV11-2 and TRBJ2-5; D call uncertain. The DNA end lines up better with TRBJ2-7; the J call may be wrong. Germline V gene sequence: CDR1 SGHAT, CDR2 FQNNGV. This CDR3 has 12 amino acids. The CDR3 coding sequence is TGTGCCAGCAGCTCGATTTTCTACGAGCAGTACTTC. As protein: CASSSIFYEQYF.

The chain combines TRBV2 with TRBJ2-3; TRBD2 agrees at 12 bases. V shed 4 bases, J shed 6 bases, and the junction held 11 bases outside the gene matches. This CDR3 is 17 amino acids long. Per the germline V gene, CDR1 is SNHLY and CDR2 is FYNNEI. The CDR3 bases are TGTGCCAGCAGTGTTGGTAGGCTAGCGGGGGGGGGCGATACGCAGTATTTT. It specifies CASSVGRLAGGGDTQYF.

The chain joins TRBV5-6 to TRBJ1-1, with D perhaps TRBD1 (6 bases). CDR1 and CDR2 (germline): SGHDT, YYEEEE. Trimming pared 7 bases from V and 1 base from J, leaving 8 bases between. CDR3 length equals 12 residues. The CDR3 loop is CASGRGNTEAFF. CDR3 DNA sequence: TGTGCCAGCGGCAGGGGGAACACTGAAGCTTTCTTT.

The chain employs TRBV29-1 and TRBJ2-1, with a possible D match to TRBD2 (6 bases). The V end lost 7 bases, the J end lost 7 bases, and 17 bases lay between the germline ends. CDR1 and CDR2 from the germline V gene are SQVTM and ANQGSEA. The CDR3 totals 13 residues. Here the CDR3 DNA reads TGCAGCGCCGCTGAAGGGGCGGGGAATGAGCAGTTCTTC. It encodes CSAAEGAGNEQFF.

The V gene is TRBV6-5, the J gene TRBJ2-5; TRBD2 matches at 8 bases. CDR1 and CDR2 (germline): MNHEY, SVGAGI. V gave up 2 bases and J gave up 3 bases; unmatched junction bases: 2. This CDR3 has 14 residues. The DNA for the CDR3 is TGTGCCAGCAGTTACAACGGGGGGGAAGAGACCCAGTACTTC. Amino acid sequence: CASSYNGGEETQYF.

This chain uses TRBV5-4 with TRBJ2-5, with 7 bases that match TRBD1. Germline assignment: CDR1 SGHNT and CDR2 YYREEE (reference sequence). The CDR3 runs to 14 residues. Germline trimming cut 2 bases from V and 0 bases from J; bases unmatched to any gene: 1. CDR3 in DNA: TGTGCCAGCAGCTTCGGGACAGACCAAGAGACCCAGTACTTC. Its translation is CASSFGTDQETQYF.

The chain links TRBV4-1 to TRBJ2-7, with 9 bases that match TRBD1. Germline V gives CDR1 MGHRA, CDR2 YSYEKL. The CDR3 has 15 amino acids. Losses at the gene ends were 2 bases for V and 4 bases for J; bases not matched to a gene: 6. The CDR3 spells CASSQLSGQGYEQYF. The CDR3 nucleotides are TGCGCCAGCAGCCAACTCTCAGGACAGGGGTACGAGCAGTACTTC.

The chain joins TRBV7-2 to TRBJ2-5; a possible D gene is TRBD1 (5 bases). CDR1 is SGHTA and CDR2 is FQGNSA in the germline V gene. Trimming left V 9 bases short and J 5 bases short, with 16 bases between. The CDR3 extends over 13 amino acids. CDR3 sequence: CASTGTVDETQYF. The CDR3 DNA sequence: TGTGCCAGTACAGGAACGGTTGACGAGACCCAGTACTTC.

This clone was detected only once. V and J are TRBV18 and TRBJ1-1; 7 nucleotides line up with TRBD1. The CDR3 consists of 16 residues. Trimming at V came to 2 bases and at J to 0 bases, leaving 6 bases not matched to a gene. Germline-derived CDR1 and CDR2 are KGHSH and LQKENI. The CDR3 DNA follows: TGTGCCAGCTCACCATACAGGGGATTTCTGAACACTGAAGCTTTCTTT. It translates to CASSPYRGFLNTEAFF. The whole variable domain, filled in from reference TRBV18 and TRBJ1-1, reads NAGVMQNPRHLVRRRGQEARLRCSPMKGHSHVYWYRQLPEEGLKFMVYLQKENIIDESGMPKERFSAEFPKEGPSILRIQQVVRGDSAAYFCASSPYRGFLNTEAFFGQGTRLTVV.

This sequence joins TRBV7-8 and TRBJ1-5; D is perhaps TRBD1 (6 bases). Deletions cut 4 bases from V and 3 bases from J, with 13 bases between. CDR1 is SGHVS and CDR2 is FQNEAQ in the germline V gene. The CDR3 runs to 15 residues. This CDR3 is CASSSSDRLNQPQHF. The CDR3 DNA reads TGTGCCAGCAGCTCATCGGACAGACTCAATCAGCCCCAGCATTTT.

The chain has TRBV28 and TRBJ2-5, with D maybe TRBD2 (6 bases). Germline V lookup: CDR1 MDHEN, CDR2 SYDVKM. V lost 0 bases, J lost 3 bases, and 8 bases lay in between. This CDR3 is built from 14 residues. CDR3 in DNA: TGTGCCAGCAGTTTATGGGAGGGGAAAGAGACCCAGTACTTC. Translation: CASSLWEGKETQYF.

This clone was detected once. The chain has TRBV5-4 and TRBJ2-5; 11 bases are shared with TRBD1. The J call may be incorrect, as the DNA end agrees better with TRBJ2-7. This CDR3 has 16 residues. From germline, CDR1 is SGHNT and CDR2 YYREEE (reference sequence). The CDR3, as DNA: TGTGCCAGCAGCCTTTGGACAGGGGGCATCTCCTACGAGCAGTACTTC. It specifies CASSLWTGGISYEQYF.

The J gene is TRBJ1-1, the V gene TRBV2; 7 nucleotides agree with TRBD1. This CDR3 contains 13 residues. Trimming at V came to 4 bases and at J to 11 bases, leaving 10 bases not matched to a gene. Germline-derived CDR1 and CDR2 are SNHLY and FYNNEI. The CDR3 loop reads CASSAQEGATAFF. CDR3 in DNA: TGTGCCAGCAGTGCTCAGGAGGGGGCAACGGCTTTCTTT.

The chain combines TRBV7-8 with TRBJ1-4; TRBD1 might be the D (6 bases). The length of the CDR3 is 15 residues. V lost 5 bases and J 2 bases, leaving 12 bases between the germline ends. The germline CDR1 and CDR2 sequences are SGHVS and FQNEAQ. In nucleotides, the CDR3 is TGTGCCAGCAGCCGATACAGGGTGACTAATGAAAAACTGTTTTTT. This codes for CASSRYRVTNEKLFF. The whole variable domain, filled in from reference TRBV7-8 and TRBJ1-4, reads GAGVSQSPRYKVAKRGQDVALRCDPISGHVSLFWYQQALGQGPEFLTYFQNEAQLDKSGLPSDRFFAERPEGSVSTLKIQRTQQEDSAVYLCASSRYRVTNEKLFFGSGTQLSVL.

This clone was found a few times. The chain is built from TRBV15 and TRBJ2-7; D may be TRBD1 (5 bases). The germline CDR1 and CDR2 sequences are LNHNV and YYDKDF (reference sequence). This CDR3 is built from 17 residues. The germline V and J ends were trimmed by 0 bases and 1 base, with 16 bases remaining between them. Here the CDR3 DNA reads TGTGCCACCAGCAGAGAAGGAACGGCAGGGTGGTCCTACGAGCAGTACTTC. It specifies CATSREGTAGWSYEQYF.

V gene TRBV6-6 combines with J gene TRBJ2-7; D might be TRBD2 (6 bases). With 4 bases removed from V and 5 bases from J, the gap between germline ends came to 18 bases. The CDR3 extends over 15 amino acids. In germline, CDR1 is MNHNY, CDR2 SVGAGI (reference sequence). The CDR3, as DNA: TGTGCCAGCAGTTTTTACGGGCAGGGCGGGAACGAGCAGTACTTC. This encodes CASSFYGQGGNEQYF.

The chain couples TRBV27 to TRBJ1-6; 9 bases align to TRBD1. Germline V gene lookup returns CDR1 MNHEY and CDR2 SMNVEV (reference sequence). V shed 5 bases and J 5 bases; nucleotides not matched to a gene: 7. The CDR3 covers 16 residues. CDR3 sequence: CASSAPGQGDNSPLHF. As DNA, the CDR3 is TGTGCCAGCAGTGCGCCGGGACAGGGCGATAATTCACCCCTCCACTTT.

This sequence joins TRBV6-6 and TRBJ1-1; perhaps TRBD1 as D (6 bases). CDR3 size: 14 residues. Trimming pared 5 bases from V and 0 bases from J, leaving 10 bases between. CDR1 is MNHNY and CDR2 is SVGAGI in the germline V gene (reference sequence). CDR3 residues: CASSIYRVNTEAFF. CDR3 bases: TGTGCCAGCAGTATCTACAGGGTGAACACTGAAGCTTTCTTT.